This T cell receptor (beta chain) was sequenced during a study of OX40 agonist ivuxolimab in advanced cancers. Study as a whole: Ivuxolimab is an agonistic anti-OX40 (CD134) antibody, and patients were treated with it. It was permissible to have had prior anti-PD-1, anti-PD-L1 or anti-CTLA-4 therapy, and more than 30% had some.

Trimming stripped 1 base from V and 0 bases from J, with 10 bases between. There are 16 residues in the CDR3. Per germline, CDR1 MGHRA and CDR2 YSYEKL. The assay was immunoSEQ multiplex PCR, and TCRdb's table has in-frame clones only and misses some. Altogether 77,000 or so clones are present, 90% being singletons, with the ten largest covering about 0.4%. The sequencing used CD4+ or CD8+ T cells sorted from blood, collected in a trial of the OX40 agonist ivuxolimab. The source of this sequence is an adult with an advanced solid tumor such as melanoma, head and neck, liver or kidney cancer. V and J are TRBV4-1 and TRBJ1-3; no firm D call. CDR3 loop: CASSQVGGFSGNTIYF. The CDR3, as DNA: TGCGCCAGCAGCCAAGTCGGAGGGTTCTCTGGAAACACCATATATTTT.